Listed below are T cell receptor beta chains from one sample, sequenced in a study of blood T cell repertoires in COVID-19. Sequenced by immunoSEQ multiplex PCR; TCRdb stores in-frame clones only, minus some. The sample has 250,000 to 400,000 clones; around 89% are singletons. The sequenced sample was peripheral blood. These receptors were taken from a woman aged 25 to 39 with COVID-19, enrolled during active disease. CDR3s include the opening cysteine and the closing phenylalanine or tryptophan. The D gene is left open where the match is weak. Clone size is not always given. Where it is, it says once, few, many or a class for expanded clones.

TRBV19	NA	TRBD1	TRBJ2-7	TGTGCCAGTAGTATACTCTCGGGACAGAACTACGAGCAGTACTTC	CASSILSGQNYEQYF
TRBV30	NA	TRBD2	TRBJ2-3	TGTGCCTGGAGTGGCGGGACTAGCGGGGGTACAGATACGCAGTATTTT	CAWSGGTSGGTDTQYF
TRBV6-4	once	TRBD1	TRBJ1-2	TGTGCCAGCAGTCTAACCGGGACAGATGGCTACACCTTC	CASSLTGTDGYTF
TRBV5-1	NA	NA	TRBJ2-3	TGCGCCAGCAGCTTGGATGGGGGCTCAGATACGCAGTATTTT	CASSLDGGSDTQYF
TRBV6-5	NA	NA	TRBJ1-2	TGTGCCAGCAGTTACTCTGAGGACGGGGATCACTATGGCTACACCTTC	CASSYSEDGDHYGYTF
TRBV18	NA	NA	TRBJ2-3	TGTGCCAGCTCACCACCGCTGATGACAGGAGATACGCAGTATTTT	CASSPPLMTGDTQYF
TRBV11-3	NA	TRBD2	TRBJ2-1	TGTGCCAGCAGCCCTCGAGGACTAGCGGGGACCTACAATGAGCAGTTCTTC	CASSPRGLAGTYNEQFF
TRBV6-2/TRBV6-3	NA	NA	TRBJ1-1	TGTGCCAGCAGTTCGAGTAACAGGATGAACACTGAAGCTTTCTTT	CASSSSNRMNTEAFF
TRBV11-2	NA	NA	TRBJ1-6	TGTGCCAGCAGCTTAGGTGGGACACCGAATTCACCCCTCCACTTT	CASSLGGTPNSPLHF
TRBV3-1/TRBV3-2	NA	NA	TRBJ1-1	TGTGCCAGCAGCCAAGGGTACACAAACACTGAAGCTTTCTTT	CASSQGYTNTEAFF
TRBV28	NA	NA	TRBJ1-5	TGTGCCAGCAGTTTAGCAGGGCCCGCCAATCAGCCCCAGCATTTT	CASSLAGPANQPQHF
TRBV5-5	NA	NA	TRBJ1-1	TGTGCCAGCAGCCCCCCGGTTGGACAAATGAACACTGAAGCTTTCTTT	CASSPPVGQMNTEAFF
TRBV4-1	NA	TRBD2	TRBJ2-1	TGCGCCAGCAGCCAATCGGAGCGGGGGCCGAATGAGCAGTTCTTC	CASSQSERGPNEQFF
TRBV5-1	NA	NA	TRBJ2-2	TGCGCCAGCAGCTTTGGCAGTTCGAACACCGGGGAGCTGTTTTTT	CASSFGSSNTGELFF
TRBV6-1	NA	NA	TRBJ1-2	TGTGCCAGCAGTGAAGACTACAGGGCTACGAATGGCTACACCTTC	CASSEDYRATNGYTF
TRBV9	NA	TRBD2	TRBJ2-2	TGTGCCAGCAGCCCCCAGGGGGCTGTAGCGGGGGGGCATCACGGGGAGCTGTTTTTT	CASSPQGAVAGGHHGELFF
TRBV4-3	NA	NA	TRBJ2-2	TGCGCCAGCAGCCAAGGACAGCACACCGGGGAGCTGTTTTTT	CASSQGQHTGELFF
TRBV28	NA	TRBD2	TRBJ2-2	TGTGCCAGCATGAGGGGAGGGGTTTTCACCGGGGAGCTGTTTTTT	CASMRGGVFTGELFF
TRBV19	NA	NA	TRBJ2-1	TGTGCCAGTAGTATAGATCTAGCGAATGAGCAGTTCTTC	CASSIDLANEQFF
TRBV9	NA	TRBD1	TRBJ1-2	TGTGCCAGCAGCGCCCCACCGGGACAGAGCCCGCCGAACTTC	CASSAPPGQSPPNF
TRBV11-3	NA	NA	TRBJ1-1	TGTGCCAGCAGCCACATAGCCGGGACAAAGATGAACACTGAAGCTTTCTTT	CASSHIAGTKMNTEAFF
TRBV2	NA	TRBD1	TRBJ2-2	TGTGCCAGCAGACCACCCTCAGGGGGAACCGGGGAGCTGTTTTTT	CASRPPSGGTGELFF
TRBV24-1	NA	TRBD1	TRBJ1-4	TGTGCCACCAGTGATCCTACAGGGGCAGAACTGTTTTTT	CATSDPTGAELFF
TRBV7-9	NA	TRBD1	TRBJ2-7	TGTGCCAGCAGCTTAGGACAGGGAAACACCTACGAGCAGTACTTC	CASSLGQGNTYEQYF